A selection of T cell receptor beta chains follows, all from one sample in a study of blood T cell repertoires in COVID-19. Clones were read by immunoSEQ multiplex PCR, and TCRdb kept only the in-frame ones, dropping some. The sample yields fewer than 250,000 clones, roughly nine tenths seen once. The sequenced sample consisted of peripheral blood. These TCRs come from a man aged 40-55 years with acute or convalescent COVID-19. Both conserved end residues are part of each CDR3. D genes are given only for firm matches. Not every row has a clone size; where given, it reads once, few, many or a size class.

V	size	J	D	DNA	CDR3
TRBV28	.	TRBJ1-6	.	TGTGCCAGCAGTCCGCCCTATGATTCACCCCTCCACTTT	CASSPPYDSPLHF
TRBV18	once	TRBJ1-2	TRBD1	TGTGCCAGCTCGGGGGGACGGACAGGAAGTTCACGCAGTGGCTACACCTTC	CASSGGRTGSSRSGYTF
TRBV19	.	TRBJ1-3	.	TGTGCCAGTATGGCTCTACAGGCGGCCGGAAACACCATATATTTT	CASMALQAAGNTIYF
TRBV21-1	.	TRBJ1-4	.	TGTGCCAGCAGCAAAGTGCACAGCCAGGGGGCGCATCTGGAAGAAAAACTGTTTTTT	CASSKVHSQGAHLEEKLFF
TRBV6-5	.	TRBJ1-5	TRBD1	TGTGCCAGCAGCTACACAGGGGGTTACCAGCCCCAGCATTTT	CASSYTGGYQPQHF
TRBV19	.	TRBJ2-7	.	TGTGCCAGTAGTATAGCGGACAGATACGAGCAGTACTTC	CASSIADRYEQYF
TRBV5-1	.	TRBJ2-5	.	TGCGCCAGCAGCCCCCCTGCGGGGAGAGGATACCAAGAGACCCAGTACTTC	CASSPPAGRGYQETQYF
TRBV5-1	many	TRBJ1-6	TRBD1	TGCGCCAGCAGCCTACAGGGGGAGAATTCACCCCTCCACTTT	CASSLQGENSPLHF
TRBV3-1/TRBV3-2	few	TRBJ2-3	.	TGTGCCAGCAGCCTAGGCCTCCTTGTTGGGGAGGGGGCAGATACGCAGTATTTT	CASSLGLLVGEGADTQYF
TRBV5-5	.	TRBJ1-4	.	TGTGCCAGCAGCTATCAGAATGAAAAACTGTTTTTT	CASSYQNEKLFF
TRBV27	.	TRBJ1-1	.	TGTGCCAGCAGTTTAAGTCGGGGAATGAACACTGAAGCTTTCTTT	CASSLSRGMNTEAFF
TRBV4-2	.	TRBJ1-3	.	TGTGCCAGCAGCCCGTGGACAGACTCTGGAAACACCATATATTTT	CASSPWTDSGNTIYF
TRBV5-4	.	TRBJ1-2	.	TGTGCCAGCAGCTTGGTGGGGGGAGCCAACTATGGCTACACCTTC	CASSLVGGANYGYTF
TRBV30	few	TRBJ1-3	.	TGTGCCCGATCAGGGGCTGGAAACACCATATATTTT	CARSGAGNTIYF
TRBV18	.	TRBJ2-7	TRBD2	TGTGCCAGCTCACCGGGAGGGGCGGGGTACGAGCAGTACTTC	CASSPGGAGYEQYF
TRBV7-6	.	TRBJ1-6	.	TGTGCCAGCAGCTTATGGGGACACTATAATTCACCCCTCCACTTT	CASSLWGHYNSPLHF
TRBV19	.	TRBJ2-7	.	TGTGCCAGTAGTATAGATCCTACCGGTAAAGGGGGAGGGGGTGAGCAGTACTTC	CASSIDPTGKGGGGEQYF
TRBV28	.	TRBJ2-1	TRBD2	TGTGCCAGCTGCCCGGGGGGAGACGCTAGAAATGAGCAGTTCTTC	CASCPGGDARNEQFF
TRBV19	once	TRBJ2-6	TRBD1	TGTGCCAGTAGTATGACAGGGTCTGGGGCCAACGTCCTGACTTTC	CASSMTGSGANVLTF
TRBV27	.	TRBJ2-1	TRBD2	TGTGCCAGCAGCTGGACTAGCGGGAATGAGCAGTTCTTC	CASSWTSGNEQFF
TRBV5-1	.	TRBJ2-7	.	TGCGCCAGCAGCTTGGCCTCAAGGGGCCACGAGCAGTACTTC	CASSLASRGHEQYF
TRBV5-6	.	TRBJ2-5	TRBD2	TGTGCCAGCAGCTTGCTGCGGGGGGCTGGTTGGGAGACCCAGTACTTC	CASSLLRGAGWETQYF
TRBV30	.	TRBJ2-5	TRBD2	TGTGCCTTGGGGGTAGCGGGAGCTGGCGAGACCCAGTACTTC	CALGVAGAGETQYF
TRBV19	many	TRBJ1-1	.	TGTGCCAGTATTCTACAGGGTTCTACTGAAGCTTTCTTT	CASILQGSTEAFF
TRBV28	.	TRBJ2-1	TRBD2	TGTGCCAGCAGTTTATTGGGGGGACTAGCTTCAAATGAGCAGTTCTTC	CASSLLGGLASNEQFF